The 29 T cell receptor beta chains presented below share a single source sample, sequenced in a study of blood T cells in healthy people across ages (dated by TCRdb to between 2015 and 2016). Library preparation used 5' RACE. The reads were generated on an Illumina HiSeq 2500. A second PCR of roughly 7 to 12 cycles was run with a J-beta primer mix and a sample-barcoded 5' primer. The public reads were reanalyzed by TCRdb: fastp trimming at Q25, MiXCR alignment, in-frame beta chains only. Identical CDR3 proteins give one entry, which carries the most common genes and DNA. For this sample there are around 670,000 distinct CDR3 sequences; approximately 30% appear just once. The ten top clones hold around a sixth of the sample. The sample comprised blood. The origin of the receptors is an elderly woman in good health.

V gene TRBV20-1 combines with J gene TRBJ2-7; TRBD1 matches at 10 bases. The V and J ends lost 1 base and 3 bases, in that order; junction bases with no gene match: 6. Per germline, CDR1 DFQATT and CDR2 SNEGSKA (reference sequence). The CDR3 is made up of 15 amino acids. CDR3 coding DNA: TGCAGTGCTAGAGGGGACAGGGGATTTGGCTACGAGCAGTACTTC. Its translation: CSARGDRGFGYEQYF.

This clonotype was seen at least ten times. The V gene is TRBV6-1, the J gene TRBJ2-7, with D perhaps TRBD1 (6 bases). Germline CDR1 reads MNHNS; CDR2 reads SASEGT. This CDR3 region has 14 residues. V lost 6 bases to trimming and J lost 6 bases, with 18 bases between them. The CDR3 DNA is TGTGCCAGCAGCGCTGAACAGGGTTTCGGCGAGCAGTACTTC. Its translation: CASSAEQGFGEQYF.

This clonotype was seen just once. The J gene is TRBJ1-1, the V gene TRBV3-1, with TRBD1 matching over 8 bases. Germline V gives CDR1 LGHDT, CDR2 YNNKEL (reference sequence). This CDR3 is built from 17 residues. Trimming removed 0 bases from V and 5 bases from J; junction bases left unmatched: 11. The CDR3 protein is CASSQEWSGGRGTEAFF. The CDR3 DNA reads TGTGCCAGCAGCCAAGAATGGTCAGGGGGCCGAGGGACTGAAGCTTTCTTT.

A note on this clonotype: An end of the junction differs from the germline gene, which may be a read error. This chain connects TRBV5-1 to TRBJ2-1, with 7 bases that match TRBD1. The CDR3 sequence is 14 residues long. Germline-derived CDR1 and CDR2 are SGHRS and YFSETQ. The CDR3 sequence: CATSPGTAYNEQFF. CDR3 bases: TGCGCCACCAGCCCGGGGACAGCTTACAATGAGCAGTTCTTC.

This clonotype has a handful of counts. This chain uses TRBV3-1 with TRBJ1-2, with 7 bases matching TRBD1. The CDR3 totals 14 residues. Trimming took 4 bases from V and 8 from J; bases not matched to a gene: 10. The germline V gene has CDR1 LGHDT and CDR2 YNNKEL (reference sequence). As DNA, the CDR3 is TGTGCCAGCAGCCCGAACACCGACAGGGAGGGCTACACCTTC. Translating gives CASSPNTDREGYTF.

This clonotype was seen just once. The chain couples TRBV21-1 to TRBJ1-4; TRBD1 reflects the table's D call only, with no check against the DNA. TRBV21-1 is noted as a pseudogene. The CDR3 contains 14 residues. CDR3 sequence reads: CASSSRGKNEKLFF. For the CDR3, the DNA is TGTGCCAGCAGCAGCAGGGGGAAAAATGAAAAACTGTTTTTT.

The chain recombines TRBV28 with TRBJ1-5; a weak D match, TRBD1 (6 bases). V was trimmed by 1 base and J by 5 bases, leaving 15 bases between them. From germline, CDR1 is MDHEN and CDR2 SYDVKM. CDR3 length: 16 residues. The CDR3, as DNA: TGTGCCAGCAGTTTATACTTCCAGGGGTCCTATCAGCCCCAGCATTTT. Translation: CASSLYFQGSYQPQHF.

This clonotype has ten or more counts. The chain uses TRBV15 and TRBJ2-1, with 11 bases that match TRBD1. Unmatched junction bases numbered 8, after V lost 1 base and J lost 9 bases. This CDR3 contains 16 residues. Germline CDR1 and CDR2: LNHNV and YYDKDF (reference sequence). The CDR3 loop is CATSRGEDRGLGEQFF. The CDR3 region has the DNA TGTGCCACCAGCAGAGGGGAGGACAGGGGGCTTGGTGAGCAGTTCTTC.

Note on this clonotype: A much more abundant neighbour one base away suggests this may be a read error. The chain uses TRBV5-1 and TRBJ2-4; 7 bases agree with TRBD2. The CDR3 runs to 14 residues. Germline lookup yields CDR1 SGHRS and CDR2 YFSETQ. The CDR3 DNA reads as TGCGCCAGCGGCTTGAGAGCGGGGTCTGGGGAGCAGTACTTC. Its translation: CASGLRAGSGEQYF.

This clonotype was seen ten or more times. J is TRBJ2-7 and V is TRBV7-2; 7 bases fit TRBD2. The CDR3 totals 16 residues. V gave up 5 bases and J gave up 3 bases; unmatched junction bases: 13. The germline V gene has CDR1 SGHTA and CDR2 FQGNSA. CDR3 nucleotides: TGTGCCAGCAGCCGAACTCCGGGGGGTCCCTTCTACGAGCAGTACTTC. It encodes CASSRTPGGPFYEQYF.

This clonotype was observed at least ten times. The chain links TRBV7-2 to TRBJ2-7; D unclear. Trimming removed 7 bases at V and 5 bases at J, with 12 bases between. Germline V gene sequence: CDR1 SGHTA, CDR2 FQGNSA. There are 12 residues in the CDR3. This CDR3 reads CASTPFKNEQYF. The CDR3 nucleotides read TGTGCCAGCACCCCCTTTAAAAACGAGCAGTACTTC.

The chain has TRBV20-1 and TRBJ1-6, with a possible D match to TRBD1 (5 bases). This CDR3 is 13 amino acids long. CDR1 DFQATT and CDR2 SNEGSKA come from the germline V gene (reference sequence). V lost 2 bases and J lost 5, with 7 bases in between. The CDR3 DNA reads as TGCAGTGCTAGAAAGACAGATAATTCACCCCTCCACTTT. Translated: CSARKTDNSPLHF.

Worth noting for this clonotype: A much larger clone differs by one base, so this may be a read error. The rearrangement links TRBV7-6 to TRBJ1-5; D ambiguous. CDR3 length: 16 residues. The germline CDR1 and CDR2 sequences are SGHVS and FNYEAQ. Here the CDR3 reads CASSSQPGGRNQPRHF. CDR3 nucleotide sequence: TGTGCCAGCAGCTCCCAGCCGGGAGGTCGCAATCAGCCCCGGCATTTT.

A word on this clonotype: The CDR3 carries no conserved terminal phenylalanine or tryptophan, so it likely arises from a read error. V gene TRBV7-9 combines with J gene TRBJ2-3; D is undetermined. From germline, CDR1 is SEHNR and CDR2 FQNEAQ (reference sequence). Trimming took off 5 bases at V and 2 bases at J, with 14 bases between the two ends. The CDR3 loop spans 15 amino acids. DNA for the CDR3: TGTGCCAGCAGCCCCCCCCAGGTATCCACAGATACGCAGTATTTG. Its translation is CASSPPQVSTDTQYL.

This clonotype was counted at least ten times. The chain combines TRBV7-9 with TRBJ1-1, with TRBD1 matching 8 bases. CDR3 length: 15 residues. Trimming cost V 7 bases and J 3 bases; bases outside gene matches: 10. The V gene's germline CDR1 is SEHNR and CDR2 FQNEAQ (reference sequence). The CDR3 DNA is TGTGCCAGCACCAAAGGGGGACAGGCGGACACTGAAGCTTTCTTT. Its protein is CASTKGGQADTEAFF.

This clonotype showed up just a few times. A much larger clone is a single base away; this may be a read error. Here the CDR3 reads CASSQDSLGYEQYF. CDR3 bases: TGCGCCAGCAGCCAAGACAGCTTGGGCTATGAGCAGTACTTC. This sequence joins TRBV4-3 and TRBJ2-7; no definite D call. CDR1 is LGHNA and CDR2 is YSLEER in the germline V gene. V lost 0 bases, J lost 7 bases, and 13 bases lay in between. This CDR3 has 14 residues.

This clonotype showed up many times. The V gene is TRBV29-1, the J gene TRBJ1-2; perhaps TRBD1 as D (5 bases). CDR3 length: 13 residues. The ends were cut back, 3 bases at V and 5 bases at J, with 13 bases in the middle. The germline V gene encodes CDR1 SQVTM and CDR2 ANQGSEA. For the CDR3, the DNA is TGCAGCGTTGATTATACAGGCCGGTATGGCTACACCTTC. Translation gives CSVDYTGRYGYTF. The complete variable domain, with remaining parts taken from reference TRBV29-1 and TRBJ1-2, reads SAVISQKPSRDICQRGTSLTIQCQVDSQVTMMFWYRQQPGQSLTLIATANQGSEATYESGFVIDKFPISRPNLTFSTLTVSNMSPEDSSIYLCSVDYTGRYGYTFGSGTRLTVV.

At least ten counts were recorded for this clonotype. The gene calls are TRBV9 and TRBJ2-5; no reliable D call. From germline, CDR1 is SGDLS and CDR2 YYNGEE. This CDR3 has 14 residues. Trimming stripped 1 base from V and 9 bases from J, with 16 bases between. CDR3 region: CASSVSADLRAQYF. DNA of the CDR3: TGTGCCAGCAGCGTAAGTGCGGATCTTAGGGCCCAGTACTTC.

At least ten counts were recorded for this clonotype. V is TRBV20-1 and J is TRBJ1-6, with a possible D match to TRBD1 (5 bases). Per the germline V gene, CDR1 is DFQATT and CDR2 is SNEGSKA (reference sequence). The length of the CDR3 is 16 residues. The V end was cut by 0 bases, the J end by 8 bases, with 17 bases between. The CDR3 region is CSARDYRGAGHSPLHF. In nucleotides, the CDR3 is TGCAGTGCTAGAGATTATAGGGGCGCGGGTCATTCACCCCTCCACTTT.

In its sample, this clonotype was seen many times. V gene TRBV5-1 combines with J gene TRBJ2-7; D is perhaps TRBD1 (6 bases). The germline V gene encodes CDR1 SGHRS and CDR2 YFSETQ. The CDR3 extends over 13 amino acids. V was shortened by 0 bases and J by 6 bases, with 10 bases between the two germline ends. The CDR3 region is CASSLGGLGEQYF. The CDR3 nucleotides are TGCGCCAGCAGCTTGGGGGGGCTCGGCGAGCAGTACTTC.

The V and J genes are TRBV6-5 and TRBJ2-5, with a weak D call TRBD2 (6 bases). The DNA matches TRBJ2-7 better at its end, which makes the J call doubtful. Germline values: CDR1 MNHEY, CDR2 SVGAGI. The CDR3 runs to 15 residues. In DNA, the CDR3 is TGTGCCAGCGGTGAGCCAGCGGAGGGACCCTACGAGCAGTACTTC. It yields the protein CASGEPAEGPYEQYF.

The rearrangement joins TRBV21-1 to TRBJ1-5; the table calls TRBD1, which could not be checked here. TRBV21-1 is deemed a pseudogene. This CDR3 is 19 amino acids long. The chain's CDR3 is CASSKTKSTGGERDQPQHF. Written as DNA, the CDR3 is TGTGCCAGCAGCAAAACTAAAAGCACAGGGGGCGAGAGAGATCAGCCCCAGCATTTT.

The chain joins TRBV12-3 or TRBV12-4 to TRBJ2-7, with D perhaps assigned TRBD1 or TRBD2 (5 bases each). The CDR3 has 16 residues. Between the trimmed V and J ends, which lost 1 base and 3 bases, there was a span of 16 bases. This CDR3 is CASSLVQGADFYEQYF. In DNA form, the CDR3 reads TGTGCCAGCAGTTTAGTGCAGGGAGCGGACTTCTACGAGCAGTACTTC.

Ten or more counts support this clonotype. The chain uses TRBV5-1 and TRBJ2-1, with D perhaps TRBD1 or TRBD2 (5 bases each). The germline gives CDR1 SGHRS, CDR2 YFSETQ. V was cut by 4 bases and J by 0 bases, with 8 bases left in between. The CDR3 runs to 14 residues. The CDR3 here is CASSGTVSYNEQFF. CDR3 sequence (DNA): TGCGCCAGCAGCGGGACCGTCTCCTACAATGAGCAGTTCTTC.

This clonotype was observed many times. V gene TRBV29-1 combines with J gene TRBJ2-1; D perhaps matches TRBD2 (5 bases). The V end was cut by 7 bases, the J end by 3 bases, with 10 bases between. The germline V gene encodes CDR1 SQVTM and CDR2 ANQGSEA. The CDR3 is 12 residues long. The CDR3, as DNA: TGCAGCGCGGTGGACTTCTACAATGAGCAGTTCTTC. Translation gives CSAVDFYNEQFF.

The sample holds a few counts of this clonotype. The genes are TRBV6-1 and TRBJ1-4; perhaps TRBD1 as D (6 bases). CDR1 is MNHNS and CDR2 is SASEGT in the germline V gene. The V gene lost 5 bases and the J gene lost 8 bases, with 12 bases spanning the gap. This CDR3 spans 13 amino acids. Written as DNA, the CDR3 is TGTGCCAGCAGTAGGGGGATTAAGGAAAAACTGTTTTTT. It codes for CASSRGIKEKLFF.

This clonotype was seen many times. This sequence joins TRBV20-1 and TRBJ1-2; a weak D match, TRBD1 (5 bases). Trimming cost V 0 bases and J 7 bases, with 21 bases left between them. The CDR3 length is 16 residues. Germline V gene data show CDR1 as DFQATT and CDR2 as SNEGSKA (reference sequence). The CDR3 here is CSARENRAGAVTGYTF. In DNA, the CDR3 is TGCAGTGCTAGAGAGAATAGGGCCGGGGCTGTGACTGGCTACACCTTC.

The chain has TRBV7-8 and TRBJ1-1, with unresolved D. Per germline, CDR1 SGHVS and CDR2 FQNEAQ. The CDR3 has 14 amino acids. Trimming removed 5 bases from V and 1 base from J, with 11 bases in between. CDR3 sequence: CASSPLVRNTEAFF. CDR3 nucleotides: TGTGCCAGCAGCCCCCTGGTTAGGAACACTGAAGCTTTCTTT.

This clonotype showed up just a few times. The chain has TRBV6-4 and TRBJ1-1; no clear D. With 5 bases removed from V and 4 bases from J, the gap between germline ends came to 14 bases. Germline lookup yields CDR1 MRHNA and CDR2 SNTAGT. The CDR3 is 14 amino acids. CDR3 DNA sequence: TGTGCCAGCAGTCCGACGGGATTCGGCACTGAAGCTTTCTTT. Its translation is CASSPTGFGTEAFF.